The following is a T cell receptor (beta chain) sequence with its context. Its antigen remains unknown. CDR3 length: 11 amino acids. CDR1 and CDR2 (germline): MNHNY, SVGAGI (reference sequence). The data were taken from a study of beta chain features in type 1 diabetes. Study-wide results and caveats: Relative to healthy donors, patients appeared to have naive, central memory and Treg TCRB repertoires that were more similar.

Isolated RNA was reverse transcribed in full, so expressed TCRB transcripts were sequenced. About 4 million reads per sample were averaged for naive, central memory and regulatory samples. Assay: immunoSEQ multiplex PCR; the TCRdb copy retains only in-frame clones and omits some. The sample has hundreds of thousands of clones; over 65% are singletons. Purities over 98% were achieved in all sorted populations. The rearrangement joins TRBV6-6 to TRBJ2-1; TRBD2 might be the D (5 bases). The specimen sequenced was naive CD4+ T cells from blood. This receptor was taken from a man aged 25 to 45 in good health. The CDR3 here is CASTPRDEQFF. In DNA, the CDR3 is TGTGCTTCAACACCGAGGGATGAGCAGTTCTTC.